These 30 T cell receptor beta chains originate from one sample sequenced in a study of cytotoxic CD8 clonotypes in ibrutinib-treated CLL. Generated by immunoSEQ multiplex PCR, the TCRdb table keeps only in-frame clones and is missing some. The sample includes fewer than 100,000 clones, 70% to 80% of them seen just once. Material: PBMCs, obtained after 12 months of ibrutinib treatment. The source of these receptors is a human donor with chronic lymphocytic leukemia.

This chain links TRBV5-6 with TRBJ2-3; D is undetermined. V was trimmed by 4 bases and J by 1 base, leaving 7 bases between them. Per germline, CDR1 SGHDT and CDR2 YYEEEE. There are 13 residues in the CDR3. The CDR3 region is CASSRPGTDTQYF. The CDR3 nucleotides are TGTGCCAGCAGCCGGCCGGGCACAGATACGCAGTATTTT. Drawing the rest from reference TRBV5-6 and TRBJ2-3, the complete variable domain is DAGVTQSPTHLIKTRGQQVTLRCSPKSGHDTVSWYQQALGQGPQFIFQYYEEEERQRGNFPDRFSGHQFPNYSSELNVNALLLGDSALYLCASSRPGTDTQYFGPGTRLTVL.

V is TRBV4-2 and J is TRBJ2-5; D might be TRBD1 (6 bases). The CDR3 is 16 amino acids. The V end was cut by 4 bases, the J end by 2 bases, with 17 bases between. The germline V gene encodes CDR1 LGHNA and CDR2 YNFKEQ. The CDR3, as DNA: TGTGCCAGCAGCCCAGGGCAGGGGCCCAAACAAGAGACCCAGTACTTC. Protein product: CASSPGQGPKQETQYF.

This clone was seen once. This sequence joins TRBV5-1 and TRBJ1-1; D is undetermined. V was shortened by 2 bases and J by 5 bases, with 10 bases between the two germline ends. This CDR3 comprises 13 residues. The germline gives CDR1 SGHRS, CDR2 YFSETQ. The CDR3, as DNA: TGCGCCAGCAGCTTCGGCGGGGAGACTGAAGCTTTCTTT. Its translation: CASSFGGETEAFF.

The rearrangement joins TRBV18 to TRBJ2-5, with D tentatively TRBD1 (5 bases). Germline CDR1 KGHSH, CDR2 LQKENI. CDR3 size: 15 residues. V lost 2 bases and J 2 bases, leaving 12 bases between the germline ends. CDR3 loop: CASSPTAGLQETQYF. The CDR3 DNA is TGTGCCAGCTCACCAACAGCAGGGTTGCAAGAGACCCAGTACTTC.

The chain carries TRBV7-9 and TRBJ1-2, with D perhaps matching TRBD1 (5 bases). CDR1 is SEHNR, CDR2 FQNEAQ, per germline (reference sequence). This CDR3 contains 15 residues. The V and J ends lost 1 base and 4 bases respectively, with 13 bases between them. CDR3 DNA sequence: TGTGCCAGCAGCTTAGGTGTGGGGCGCGGCTATGGCTACACCTTC. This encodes CASSLGVGRGYGYTF.

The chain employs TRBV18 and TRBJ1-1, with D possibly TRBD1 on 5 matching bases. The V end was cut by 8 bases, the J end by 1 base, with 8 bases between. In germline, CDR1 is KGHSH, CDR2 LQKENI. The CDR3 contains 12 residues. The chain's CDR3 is CASRGGNTEAFF. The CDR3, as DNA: TGTGCCAGCCGGGGGGGGAACACTGAAGCTTTCTTT.

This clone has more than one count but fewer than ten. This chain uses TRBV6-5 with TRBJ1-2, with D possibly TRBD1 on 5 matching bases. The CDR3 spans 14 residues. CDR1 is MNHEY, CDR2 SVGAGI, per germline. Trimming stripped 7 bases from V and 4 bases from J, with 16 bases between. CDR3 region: CASTRDVLGYGYTF. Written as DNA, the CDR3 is TGTGCCAGCACCAGGGACGTGCTCGGCTATGGCTACACCTTC.

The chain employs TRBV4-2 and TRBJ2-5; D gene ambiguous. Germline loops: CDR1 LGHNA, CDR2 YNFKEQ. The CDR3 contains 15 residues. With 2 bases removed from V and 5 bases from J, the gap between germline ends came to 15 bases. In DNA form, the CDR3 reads TGTGCCAGCAGCCAATGGGGTGCCCCTGGGGAGACCCAGTACTTC. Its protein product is CASSQWGAPGETQYF.

The CDR3 bases are TGTGCCAGCAGTTCACCGGGACAGGGTGTACCCTACGAGCAGTACTTC. It yields the protein CASSSPGQGVPYEQYF. The chain carries TRBV28 and TRBJ2-7; 9 nucleotides align to TRBD1. Trimming at V came to 4 bases and at J to 2 bases, leaving 9 bases not matched to a gene. Germline CDR1 MDHEN, CDR2 SYDVKM. The CDR3 is 16 residues long.

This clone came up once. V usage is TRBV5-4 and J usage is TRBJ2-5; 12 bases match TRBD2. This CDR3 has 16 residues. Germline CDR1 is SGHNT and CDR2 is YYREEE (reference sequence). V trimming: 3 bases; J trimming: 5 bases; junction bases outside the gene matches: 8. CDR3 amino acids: CASSSGGLAGGETQYF. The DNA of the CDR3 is TGTGCCAGCAGCTCGGGGGGTCTAGCGGGAGGGGAGACCCAGTACTTC.

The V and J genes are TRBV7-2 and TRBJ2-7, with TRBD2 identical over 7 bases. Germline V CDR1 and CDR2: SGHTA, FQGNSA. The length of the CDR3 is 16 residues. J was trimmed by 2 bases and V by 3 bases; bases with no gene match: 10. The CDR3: CASSFGPAGDAYEQYF. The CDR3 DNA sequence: TGTGCCAGCAGCTTCGGCCCGGCGGGGGACGCCTACGAGCAGTACTTC. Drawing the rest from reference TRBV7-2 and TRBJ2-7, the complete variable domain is GAGVSQSPSNKVTEKGKDVELRCDPISGHTALYWYRQSLGQGLEFLIYFQGNSAPDKSGLPSDRFSAERTGGSVSTLTIQRTQQEDSAVYLCASSFGPAGDAYEQYFGPGTRLTVT.

CDR3 loop: CASSLVAGGGRKFF. The CDR3 DNA reads TGTGCCAGCAGCTTGGTGGCTGGGGGCGGGCGAAAGTTCTTC. V gene TRBV5-6 combines with J gene TRBJ2-1; tentatively, D is TRBD1 (6 bases). V was trimmed by 0 bases and J by 14 bases, leaving 18 bases between them. The CDR3 has 14 residues. Germline V lookup: CDR1 SGHDT, CDR2 YYEEEE.

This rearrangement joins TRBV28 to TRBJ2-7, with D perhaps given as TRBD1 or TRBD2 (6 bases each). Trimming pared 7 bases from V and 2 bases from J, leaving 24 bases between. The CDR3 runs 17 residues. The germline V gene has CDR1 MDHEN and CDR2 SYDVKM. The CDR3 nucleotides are TGTGCCAGCACCCCCAGCGAGGGGGGAGGTGCCCCCTACGAGCAGTACTTC. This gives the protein CASTPSEGGGAPYEQYF.

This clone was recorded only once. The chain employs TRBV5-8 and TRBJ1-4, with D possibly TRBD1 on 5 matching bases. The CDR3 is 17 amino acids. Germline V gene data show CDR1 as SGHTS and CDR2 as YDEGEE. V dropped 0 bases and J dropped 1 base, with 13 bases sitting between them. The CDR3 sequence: CASSLVRGAGTNEKLFF. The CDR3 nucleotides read TGTGCCAGCAGCTTGGTTCGGGGCGCGGGAACTAATGAAAAACTGTTTTTT.

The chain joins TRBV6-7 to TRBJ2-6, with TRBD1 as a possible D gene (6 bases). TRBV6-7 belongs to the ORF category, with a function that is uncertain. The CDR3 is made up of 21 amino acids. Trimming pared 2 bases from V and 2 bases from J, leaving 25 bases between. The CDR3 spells CASSYGPSWRRWGPGANVLTF. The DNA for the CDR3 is TGTGCCAGCAGTTACGGGCCCTCGTGGCGGAGGTGGGGGCCTGGGGCCAACGTCCTGACTTTC.

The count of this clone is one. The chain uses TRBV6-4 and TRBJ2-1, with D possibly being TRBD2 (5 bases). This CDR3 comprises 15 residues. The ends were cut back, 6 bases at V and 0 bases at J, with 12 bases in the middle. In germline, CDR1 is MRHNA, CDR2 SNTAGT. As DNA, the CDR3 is TGTGCCAGCAGGAAAGCGGCCAGCTCCTACAATGAGCAGTTCTTC. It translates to CASRKAASSYNEQFF.

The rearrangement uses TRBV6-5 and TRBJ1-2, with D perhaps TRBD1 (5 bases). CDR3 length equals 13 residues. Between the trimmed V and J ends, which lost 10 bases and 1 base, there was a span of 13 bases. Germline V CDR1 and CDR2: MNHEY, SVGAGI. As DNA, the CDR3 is TGTGCCACCAAGTTGGGGGTTAACTATGGCTACACCTTC. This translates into CATKLGVNYGYTF.

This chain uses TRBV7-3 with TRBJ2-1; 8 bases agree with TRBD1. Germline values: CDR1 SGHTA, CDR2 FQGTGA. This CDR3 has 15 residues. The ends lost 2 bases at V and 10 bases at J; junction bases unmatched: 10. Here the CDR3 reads CASSLLVGQGAEQFF. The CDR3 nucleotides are TGTGCCAGCAGCTTACTGGTGGGGCAGGGGGCCGAGCAGTTCTTC. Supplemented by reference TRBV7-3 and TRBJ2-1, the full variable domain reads GAGVSQTPSNKVTEKGKYVELRCDPISGHTALYWYRQSLGQGPEFLIYFQGTGAADDSGLPNDRFFAVRPEGSVSTLKIQRTERGDSAVYLCASSLLVGQGAEQFFGPGTRLTVL.

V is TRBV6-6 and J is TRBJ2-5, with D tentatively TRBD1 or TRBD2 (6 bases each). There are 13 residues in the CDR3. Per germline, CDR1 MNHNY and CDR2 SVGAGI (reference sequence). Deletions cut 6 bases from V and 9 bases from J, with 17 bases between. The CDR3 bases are TGTGCCAGCAGCCAGCGGGTGGAGGGGGCCCAGTACTTC. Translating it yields CASSQRVEGAQYF.

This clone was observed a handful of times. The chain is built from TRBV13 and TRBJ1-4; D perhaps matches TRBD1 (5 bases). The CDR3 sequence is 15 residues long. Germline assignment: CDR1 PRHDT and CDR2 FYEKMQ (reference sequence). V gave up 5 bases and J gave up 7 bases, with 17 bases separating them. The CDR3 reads CASSPRGTPAEKLFF. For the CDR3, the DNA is TGTGCCAGCAGCCCCCGGGGGACCCCGGCTGAAAAACTGTTTTTT.

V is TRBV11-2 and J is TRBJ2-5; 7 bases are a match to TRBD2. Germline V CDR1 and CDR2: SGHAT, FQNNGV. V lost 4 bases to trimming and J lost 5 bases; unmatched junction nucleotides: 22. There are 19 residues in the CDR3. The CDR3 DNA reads TGTGCCAGCAGCTCCAGTGGGCTCTCTCGAGCGGGGCCACCGGAGACCCAGTACTTC. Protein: CASSSSGLSRAGPPETQYF.

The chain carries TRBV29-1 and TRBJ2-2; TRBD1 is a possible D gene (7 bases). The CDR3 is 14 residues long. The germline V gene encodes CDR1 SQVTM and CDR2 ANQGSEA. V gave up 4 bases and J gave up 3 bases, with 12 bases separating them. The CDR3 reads CSVGGDSYTGELFF. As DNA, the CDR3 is TGCAGCGTTGGGGGGGACAGCTACACCGGGGAGCTGTTTTTT.

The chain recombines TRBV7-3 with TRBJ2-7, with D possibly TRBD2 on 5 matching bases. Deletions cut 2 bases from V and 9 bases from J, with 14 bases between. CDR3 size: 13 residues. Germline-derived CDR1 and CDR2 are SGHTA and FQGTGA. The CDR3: CASSLGRATGQYF. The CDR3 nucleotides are TGTGCCAGCAGCTTAGGGCGGGCTACCGGGCAGTACTTC.

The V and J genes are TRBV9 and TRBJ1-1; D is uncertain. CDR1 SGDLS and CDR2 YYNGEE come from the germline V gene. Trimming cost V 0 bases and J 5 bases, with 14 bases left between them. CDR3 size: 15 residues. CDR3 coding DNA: TGTGCCAGCAGCGTAGGCGGCAGGTCGGGGACTGAAGCTTTCTTT. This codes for CASSVGGRSGTEAFF.

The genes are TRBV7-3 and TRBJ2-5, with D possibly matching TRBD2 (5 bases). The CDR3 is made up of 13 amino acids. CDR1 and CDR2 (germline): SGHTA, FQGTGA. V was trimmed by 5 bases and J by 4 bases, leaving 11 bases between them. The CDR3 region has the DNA TGTGCCAGCAGCACGGACTTGGCAGAGACCCAGTACTTC. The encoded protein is CASSTDLAETQYF.

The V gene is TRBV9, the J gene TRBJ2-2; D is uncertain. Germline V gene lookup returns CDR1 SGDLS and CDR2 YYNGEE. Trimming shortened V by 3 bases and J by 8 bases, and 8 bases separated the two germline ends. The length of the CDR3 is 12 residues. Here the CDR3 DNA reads TGTGCCAGCAGCGGCGACCGGGGGGAGCTGTTTTTT. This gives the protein CASSGDRGELFF.

CDR3 residues: CASSPGQDWPQHF. The CDR3 DNA follows: TGTGCCAGCTCACCAGGACAGGACTGGCCCCAGCATTTT. The J gene is TRBJ1-5, the V gene TRBV18; 7 bases line up with TRBD1. CDR1 KGHSH and CDR2 LQKENI come from the germline V gene. V lost 2 bases to trimming and J lost 9 bases; unmatched junction nucleotides: 4. This CDR3 comprises 13 residues.

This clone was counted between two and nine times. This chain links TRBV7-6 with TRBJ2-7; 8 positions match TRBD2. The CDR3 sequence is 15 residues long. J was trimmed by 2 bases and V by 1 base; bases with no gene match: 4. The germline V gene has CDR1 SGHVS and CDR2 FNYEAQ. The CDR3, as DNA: TGTGCCAGCAGCTTAGTTAGCGGGGCTACCTACGAGCAGTACTTC. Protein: CASSLVSGATYEQYF.

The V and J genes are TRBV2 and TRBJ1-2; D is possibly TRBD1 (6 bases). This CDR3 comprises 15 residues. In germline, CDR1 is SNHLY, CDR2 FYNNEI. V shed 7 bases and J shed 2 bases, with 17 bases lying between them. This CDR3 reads CASTGGAGPNYGYTF. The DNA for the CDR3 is TGTGCCAGCACCGGGGGGGCAGGTCCCAACTATGGCTACACCTTC. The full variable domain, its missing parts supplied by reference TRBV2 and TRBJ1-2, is EPEVTQTPSHQVTQMGQEVILRCVPISNHLYFYWYRQILGQKVEFLVSFYNNEISEKSEIFDDQFSVERPDGSNFTLKIRSTKLEDSAMYFCASTGGAGPNYGYTFGSGTRLTVV.

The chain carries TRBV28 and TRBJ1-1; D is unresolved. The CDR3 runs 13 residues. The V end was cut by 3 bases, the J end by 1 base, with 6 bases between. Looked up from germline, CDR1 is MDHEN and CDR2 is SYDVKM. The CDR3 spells CASSFVGNTEAFF. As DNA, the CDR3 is TGTGCCAGCAGTTTCGTAGGGAACACTGAAGCTTTCTTT.